This TCR beta chain comes out of a study of blood T cell repertoires in COVID-19. Study information: From the United States, Italy and Spain came samples of acute and convalescent COVID-19. PBMCs, B-cell-depleted T cells, or T cells provided the cDNA or gDNA that made up the material.

As processed by the authors: Reference gene primer amplification in the assay estimated nucleated cell counts. Measured with immunoSEQ multiplex PCR; TCRdb has only the in-frame clones, and not every one. From that table come the V and J calls and clone size; the DNA was used to work out D and trimming. The sample consists of about 200,000 clones, around nine tenths of them appearing once. Trimming cost V 0 bases and J 8 bases, with 14 bases left between them. There are 15 residues in the CDR3. CDR1 is SGDLS, CDR2 YYNGEE, per germline. The sequence was collected from a young man with active or convalescent COVID-19. The J gene is TRBJ1-4, the V gene TRBV9, with a possible D match to TRBD1 (5 bases). Source material: peripheral blood. CDR3 bases: TGTGCCAGCAGCGTAGGAGGGGTGGGAGGGGAAAAACTGTTTTTT. Its translation is CASSVGGVGGEKLFF.